The present T cell receptor (beta chain) was sequenced within a study of Ad26.COV2.S vaccination and SARS-CoV-2 variants (dated by TCRdb to the early 2020s). For context, the study as a whole: Vaccine-arm donors were drawn from COV1001, a multicentre, randomized, double-blind, placebo-controlled phase I-IIa trial of Ad26.COV2.S in healthy adults. Dosing of Ad26.COV2.S was intramuscular, at either 5x10^10 or 1x10^11 viral particles, delivered as one shot or as two shots spaced 56 days apart. The specificity and breadth of SARS-CoV-2-reactive T cell receptors after Ad26.COV2.S vaccination were assessed by TCRbeta repertoire sequencing. A total of some 30 samples were included in the TCR-sequenced set, comprising about 20 Ad26.COV2.S vaccine recipients, 5 placebo recipients and 8 SARS-CoV-2 convalescent individuals. Trial participants were randomized into five groups of five: low-dose or high-dose Ad26.COV2.S given once or twice, or placebo on both occasions. Investigators did not know the trial group allocation while performing experiments and assessing outcomes.

The immunoSEQ Assay was used to sequence TCRbeta CDR3 regions. After extraction, genomic DNA underwent amplification by bias-controlled multiplex PCR, followed by high-throughput sequencing. In the original analysis: To quantify the absolute abundance of every unique TCRbeta CDR3 region, sequences were collapsed and filtered. T cell fraction was estimated by normalization of TCRbeta template counts to usable DNA, with usable DNA being measured through amplification of reference genes present in all nucleated cells. Repertoire TCRs were annotated as SARS-CoV-2-specific when V gene, CDR3 amino acid sequence and J gene were exactly matched to a known reactive TCR set. The reference SARS-CoV-2 TCR set was derived from MIRA and filtered for enrichment in COVID-19-positive ImmuneCODE repertoires, a step that removed public or cross-reactive TCRs. Based on the MIRA antigens, annotated TCRs were further analysed at the level of specific ORF or position within ORF. Breadth was defined as the number of annotated unique rearrangements divided by the total number of unique productive rearrangements, and depth was defined as the summed frequency of the annotated unique rearrangements. Group comparisons of TCR breadth used two-sided Wilcoxon rank-sum tests. TCRdb limited this immuneACCESS table to in-frame rearrangements with V and J called. A share of clones is missing; checked studies link under half to unresolved V genes, and the rest is unexplained. That table gives V, J and clone size, and the DNA gave D and trimming. Here the sample has hundreds of thousands of clones; about 90% occur a single time. Clones ranked in the top ten supply nearly 1.5% of the sample.

Results and caveats for the whole study, not just this receptor: The authors noted that total T cell responses may have been underestimated by the TCR breadth and depth analyses. Ad26.COV2.S recipients had higher spike-specific TCR breadth than placebo recipients (P = 0.0014). Vaccine and placebo recipients had similar non-spike TCR breadth, a finding consistent with the vaccine containing only spike. After vaccination, spike-specific CD8+ and CD4+ T cell responses were reported to show substantial breadth. The study was not powered to compare responses between vaccine doses or regimens.

This specimen's treatment or condition label, interpreted: around 19 received Ad26.COV2.S at low or high dose, single or two shots; 5 received placebo; per-sample allocation not given. For vaccine and placebo recipients, the sequenced repertoires came from samples collected on day 63 after the first injection. Cohort 1b enrolled some 25 adults aged 18-55 years at a single site in Boston, USA, between 29 July and 7 August 2020. Ad26.COV2.S was a replication-incompetent adenovirus type 26 vector expressing a prefusion-stabilized SARS-CoV-2 spike protein from the original Wuhan strain. As concerns this clone: Which antigen it targets is not known. No base quality values were provided; no much bigger clone lies one nucleotide off.

The CDR3 sequence holds 15 residues, the cysteine and phenylalanine included. The only DNA kept is the CDR3, 45 bases in frame from the first base. Based on the germline V gene, the CDR1 and CDR2 sequences are SGHVS and FQNEAQ. Compared with germline, V lacks 1 base and J lacks 4 bases; bases without a gene match: 5. The receptor comes from a person aged 18 to 65 who received the Ad26.COV2.S COVID-19 vaccine or a placebo. The rearrangement combines TRBV7-8 with TRBJ2-3; 7 central nucleotides agree with TRBD2. Sequencing used peripheral blood, obtained in a trial of Ad26.COV2.S vaccine versus placebo. The CDR3 protein is CASSLVRGDPDTQYF. The DNA is TGTGCCAGCAGCTTAGTTCGGGGGGACCCAGATACGCAGTATTTT.